A single sample is the source of the 21 T cell receptor beta chains below, sequenced in a study of blood T cell repertoires in COVID-19. The assay was immunoSEQ multiplex PCR, and TCRdb's table has in-frame clones only and misses some. Of approximately 150,000 clones listed, around 87% were seen once; the top ten hold under 3%. Sequencing was performed on peripheral blood. The receptors stem from a woman of 80 years or more with COVID-19, enrolled during active disease.

CDR3 bases: TGTGCCAGCAGTTACTCGATGGCCGGAGCTGGCACTGAAGCTTTCTTT. Its translation is CASSYSMAGAGTEAFF. The genes are TRBV6-5 and TRBJ1-1; D ambiguous. There are 16 residues in the CDR3. The V gene's germline CDR1 is MNHEY and CDR2 SVGAGI. Trimming shortened V by 0 bases and J by 4 bases, and 15 bases separated the two germline ends.

The chain combines TRBV24-1 with TRBJ2-1, with TRBD2 identical over 13 bases. V was pared by 4 bases and J by 6 bases, with 5 bases of the junction left unmatched. This CDR3 spans 16 amino acids. Germline assignment: CDR1 KGHDR and CDR2 SFDVKD. CDR3: CATSEYRTSGGNEQFF. The CDR3 bases are TGTGCCACCAGTGAATATAGGACTAGCGGGGGCAATGAGCAGTTCTTC.

The J gene is TRBJ2-7, the V gene TRBV6-2 or TRBV6-3; perhaps TRBD1 as D (5 bases). V lost 6 bases and J 3 bases, leaving 12 bases between the germline ends. The CDR3 has 13 residues. The germline V gene has CDR1 MNHEY and CDR2 SVGEGT. The CDR3 DNA reads TGTGCCAGCAGCCCCCAGGGTATCTACGAGCAGTACTTC. Its protein is CASSPQGIYEQYF.

The chain is built from TRBV4-2 and TRBJ2-1, with no clear D. This CDR3 has 15 amino acids. V shed 4 bases and J shed 3 bases, with 13 bases lying between them. From germline, CDR1 is LGHNA and CDR2 YNFKEQ. The CDR3 region has the DNA TGTGCCAGCAGCCTCACACAGACAAACTACAATGAGCAGTTCTTC. Protein sequence: CASSLTQTNYNEQFF.

This sequence joins TRBV7-6 and TRBJ2-2, with D possibly matching TRBD1 (6 bases). The ends were cut back, 1 base at V and 2 bases at J, with 17 bases in the middle. Per the germline V gene, CDR1 is SGHVS and CDR2 is FNYEAQ. The CDR3 covers 18 residues. As DNA, the CDR3 is TGTGCCAGCAGCTTAGTTTCCCGTCAGGGGAGAAACACCGGGGAGCTGTTTTTT. This gives the protein CASSLVSRQGRNTGELFF.

V gene TRBV4-1 combines with J gene TRBJ1-5, with D tentatively TRBD1 (6 bases). V was cut by 3 bases and J by 3 bases, with 15 bases left in between. The CDR3 contains 16 residues. In germline, CDR1 is MGHRA, CDR2 YSYEKL. The CDR3 is CASSQEGTLLNQPQHF. Written as DNA, the CDR3 is TGCGCCAGCAGCCAGGAAGGGACACTTCTCAATCAGCCCCAGCATTTT.

This clone occurred many times. The CDR3 DNA is TGCGCCTCTAAGGAGGACCTAGCGGGACCCCAGCATTTT. It codes for CASKEDLAGPQHF. This chain uses TRBV5-1 with TRBJ1-5, with no clear D. V lost 10 bases, J lost 10 bases, and 21 bases lay in between. This CDR3 is built from 13 residues. In germline, CDR1 is SGHRS, CDR2 YFSETQ. Complete variable domain (other parts from reference TRBV5-1 and TRBJ1-5): KAGVTQTPRYLIKTRGQQVTLSCSPISGHRSVSWYQQTPGQGLQFLFEYFSETQRNKGNFPGRFSGRQFSNSRSEMNVSTLELGDSALYLCASKEDLAGPQHFGDGTRLSIL.

V and J are TRBV6-2 or TRBV6-3 and TRBJ2-3, with no clear D. This CDR3 contains 16 residues. V lost 2 bases to trimming and J lost 5 bases, with 17 bases between them. Per the germline V gene, CDR1 is MNHEY and CDR2 is SVGEGT. The CDR3 spells CASSYPSVSSGDTQYF. The CDR3 DNA reads as TGTGCCAGCAGTTACCCCTCGGTTAGCTCGGGAGATACGCAGTATTTT.

This chain links TRBV10-3 with TRBJ2-7; 8 bases are shared with TRBD1. This CDR3 region has 13 residues. Germline CDR1 and CDR2: ENHRY and SYGVKD. V lost 5 bases and J lost 3; bases outside the gene matches: 3. The CDR3 DNA follows: TGTGCCATCAGTACAGGGGGTAGCTACGAGCAGTACTTC. It yields the protein CAISTGGSYEQYF.

V and J are TRBV7-2 and TRBJ1-3; D is unresolved. V lost 0 bases and J 2 bases, leaving 11 bases between the germline ends. This CDR3 region has 16 residues. From germline, CDR1 is SGHTA and CDR2 FQGNSA. Here the CDR3 reads CASSLALGTTGNTIYF. The CDR3 nucleotides are TGTGCCAGCAGCTTAGCCCTGGGTACTACTGGAAACACCATATATTTT.

V gene TRBV6-5 combines with J gene TRBJ1-4; D is possibly TRBD1 (5 bases). V shed 7 bases and J shed 0 bases, with 12 bases lying between them. The germline V gene encodes CDR1 MNHEY and CDR2 SVGAGI. This CDR3 is built from 15 residues. CDR3 sequence (DNA): TGTGCCAGCAACCGGGGGGGAACAACTAATGAAAAACTGTTTTTT. Its translation: CASNRGGTTNEKLFF.

This clone was recorded at least ten times. The CDR3 region has the DNA TGTGCCAGCAGCCCCTTCGGGGGGTCGTCACCCCTCCACTTT. Protein: CASSPFGGSSPLHF. The chain has TRBV9 and TRBJ1-6; a weak D match, TRBD1 (5 bases). The germline CDR1 and CDR2 sequences are SGDLS and YYNGEE. Trimming left V 4 bases short and J 10 bases short, with 15 bases between. The CDR3 is 14 residues long.

The chain carries TRBV7-9 and TRBJ1-2; 7 nucleotides match TRBD1. V was clipped by 3 bases and J by 0 bases; unmatched bases: 4. The CDR3 has 15 residues. Germline V gene data show CDR1 as SEHNR and CDR2 as FQNEAQ (reference sequence). The CDR3: CASSLTGTANYGYTF. The CDR3 coding sequence is TGTGCCAGCAGCTTGACAGGGACGGCTAACTATGGCTACACCTTC.

The V call is TRBV19, the J call TRBJ2-5; perhaps TRBD1 as D (5 bases). Germline values: CDR1 LNHDA, CDR2 SQIVND (reference sequence). There are 15 residues in the CDR3. V lost 5 bases, J lost 3 bases, and 16 bases lay in between. The CDR3 region has the DNA TGTGCCAGTAGTTCGCCCGAGACAGCAGAAGAGACCCAGTACTTC. This encodes CASSSPETAEETQYF.

The chain couples TRBV3-1 (or the pseudogene TRBV3-2) to TRBJ1-1; D gene uncertain. Trimming removed 4 bases from V and 2 bases from J, with 11 bases in between. This CDR3 has 14 amino acids. From germline, CDR1 is LGHDT and CDR2 YNNKEL (reference sequence). The CDR3 region is CASSPGLRNTEAFF. The DNA for the CDR3 is TGTGCCAGCAGCCCTGGACTTCGCAACACTGAAGCTTTCTTT.

This chain connects TRBV28 to TRBJ2-7, with D perhaps matching TRBD2 (6 bases). Trimming cost V 4 bases and J 4 bases, with 17 bases left between them. Germline CDR1 and CDR2: MDHEN and SYDVKM. This CDR3 region has 15 residues. In DNA form, the CDR3 reads TGTGCCAGCAGTTCCGGGACTCGCCATTGGTACGAGCAGTACTTC. This translates into CASSSGTRHWYEQYF.

V is TRBV10-3 and J is TRBJ1-5; no clear D. Germline lookup yields CDR1 ENHRY and CDR2 SYGVKD. Trimming took off 2 bases at V and 4 bases at J, with 9 bases between the two ends. This CDR3 comprises 14 residues. As DNA, the CDR3 is TGTGCCATCAGTGAGGGAGCGGATAATCAGCCCCAGCATTTT. It translates to CAISEGADNQPQHF.

The chain has TRBV7-2 and TRBJ1-5, with 8 bases aligning to TRBD1. Germline V gene data show CDR1 as SGHTA and CDR2 as FQGNSA. The V and J ends lost 3 bases and 6 bases, in that order; junction bases with no gene match: 7. The CDR3 has 15 amino acids. The CDR3 loop is CASSFSTGGIQPQHF. CDR3 nucleotides: TGTGCCAGCAGCTTTAGTACAGGGGGGATTCAGCCCCAGCATTTT.

This clone was seen once. This chain links TRBV6-6 with TRBJ1-2; TRBD1 agrees at 10 bases. In germline, CDR1 is MNHNY, CDR2 SVGAGI (reference sequence). The CDR3 covers 15 residues. Losses at the gene ends were 4 bases for V and 4 bases for J; bases not matched to a gene: 6. CDR3 sequence reads: CASSSKGQGTYGYTF. The CDR3 nucleotides read TGTGCCAGCAGTTCGAAGGGACAGGGGACCTATGGCTACACCTTC.

J is TRBJ2-7 and V is TRBV2, with D possibly matching TRBD2 (6 bases). V shed 7 bases and J shed 5 bases, with 24 bases lying between them. The CDR3 is 16 amino acids. CDR1 and CDR2 (germline): SNHLY, FYNNEI. Written as DNA, the CDR3 is TGTGCCAGCACCAACTCCATCTTTATCGCGGGGAACGAGCAGTACTTC. Encoded protein: CASTNSIFIAGNEQYF.

The chain couples TRBV7-8 to TRBJ1-4; 9 bases are shared with TRBD1. Germline values: CDR1 SGHVS, CDR2 FQNEAQ. The CDR3 is 14 residues long. Trimming took 5 bases from V and 10 from J; bases not matched to a gene: 8. The CDR3 is CASSPTGGPGKLFF. CDR3 in DNA: TGTGCCAGCAGCCCCACAGGGGGCCCTGGAAAACTGTTTTTT. Variable domain in full (rest from reference TRBV7-8 and TRBJ1-4): GAGVSQSPRYKVAKRGQDVALRCDPISGHVSLFWYQQALGQGPEFLTYFQNEAQLDKSGLPSDRFFAERPEGSVSTLKIQRTQQEDSAVYLCASSPTGGPGKLFFGSGTQLSVL.